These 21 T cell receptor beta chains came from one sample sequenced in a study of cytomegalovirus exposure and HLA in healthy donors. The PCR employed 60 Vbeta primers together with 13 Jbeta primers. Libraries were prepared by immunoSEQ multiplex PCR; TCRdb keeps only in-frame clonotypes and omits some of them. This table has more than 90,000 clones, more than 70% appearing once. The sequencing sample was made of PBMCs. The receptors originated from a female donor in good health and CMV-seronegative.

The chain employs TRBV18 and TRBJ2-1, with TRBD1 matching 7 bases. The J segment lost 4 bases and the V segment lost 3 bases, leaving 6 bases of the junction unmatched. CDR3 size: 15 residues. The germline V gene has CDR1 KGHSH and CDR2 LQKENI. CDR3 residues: CASSPLGQTYNEQFF. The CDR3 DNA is TGTGCCAGCTCACCGTTGGGACAGACATACAATGAGCAGTTCTTC.

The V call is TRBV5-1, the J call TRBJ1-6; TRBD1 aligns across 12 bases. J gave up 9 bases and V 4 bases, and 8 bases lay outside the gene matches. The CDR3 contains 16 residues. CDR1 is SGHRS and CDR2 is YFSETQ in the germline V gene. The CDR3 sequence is CASSGGQGASVSPLHF. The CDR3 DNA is TGCGCCAGCAGCGGGGGACAGGGGGCTAGTGTTTCACCCCTCCACTTT.

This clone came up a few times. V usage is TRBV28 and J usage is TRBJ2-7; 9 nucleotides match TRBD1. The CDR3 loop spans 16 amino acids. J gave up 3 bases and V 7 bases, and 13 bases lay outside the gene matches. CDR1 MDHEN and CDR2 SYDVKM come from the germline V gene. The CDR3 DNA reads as TGTGCCAGCAACTCCCGGGACAGGGAAGACTTCTACGAGCAGTACTTC. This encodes CASNSRDREDFYEQYF.

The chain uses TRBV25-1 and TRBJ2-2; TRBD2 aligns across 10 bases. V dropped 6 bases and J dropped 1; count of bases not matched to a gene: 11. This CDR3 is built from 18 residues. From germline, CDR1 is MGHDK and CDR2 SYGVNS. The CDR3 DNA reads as TGTGCCAGCAGCGTGGGTGGAGCGGGAGGGGGGAACACCGGGGAGCTGTTTTTT. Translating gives CASSVGGAGGGNTGELFF.

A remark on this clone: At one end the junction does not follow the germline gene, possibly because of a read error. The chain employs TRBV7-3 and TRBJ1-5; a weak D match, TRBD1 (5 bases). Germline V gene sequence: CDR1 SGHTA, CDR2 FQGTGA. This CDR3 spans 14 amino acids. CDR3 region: CASSPVGPDQPQHF. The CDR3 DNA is TGCGCCAGCAGCCCCGTGGGGCCGGATCAGCCCCAGCATTTT.

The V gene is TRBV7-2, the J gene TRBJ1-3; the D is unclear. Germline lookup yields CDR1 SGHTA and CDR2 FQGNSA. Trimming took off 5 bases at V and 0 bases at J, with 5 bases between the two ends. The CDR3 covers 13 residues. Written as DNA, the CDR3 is TGTGCCAGCAGCCCTCGCTCTGGAAACACCATATATTTT. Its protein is CASSPRSGNTIYF.

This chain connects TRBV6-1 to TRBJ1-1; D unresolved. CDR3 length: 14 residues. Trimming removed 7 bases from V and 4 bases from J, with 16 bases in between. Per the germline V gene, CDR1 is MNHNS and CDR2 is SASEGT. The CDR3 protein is CASTYPGERTEAFF. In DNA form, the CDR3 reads TGTGCCAGCACCTACCCCGGGGAACGCACTGAAGCTTTCTTT.

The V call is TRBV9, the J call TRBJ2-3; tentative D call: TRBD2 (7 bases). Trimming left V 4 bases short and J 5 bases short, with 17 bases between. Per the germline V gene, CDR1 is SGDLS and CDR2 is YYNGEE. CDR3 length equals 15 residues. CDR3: CASSSVGGPGDTQYF. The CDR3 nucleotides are TGTGCCAGCAGCTCGGTGGGGGGGCCCGGAGATACGCAGTATTTT.

CDR3 region: CASSLDGRGAYEQYF. The CDR3 bases are TGCGCCAGCAGCTTGGACGGGAGAGGGGCCTACGAGCAGTACTTC. The chain is built from TRBV5-1 and TRBJ2-5; maybe TRBD2 (6 bases). The J call is doubtful: the DNA matches TRBJ2-7 better. Germline CDR1 SGHRS, CDR2 YFSETQ. The CDR3 length is 15 residues.

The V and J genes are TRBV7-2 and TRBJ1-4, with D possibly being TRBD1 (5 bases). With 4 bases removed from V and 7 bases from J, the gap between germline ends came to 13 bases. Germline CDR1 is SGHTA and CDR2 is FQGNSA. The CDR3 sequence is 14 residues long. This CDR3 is CASSSGFQAEKLFF. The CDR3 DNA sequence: TGTGCCAGCAGCTCAGGGTTTCAGGCTGAAAAACTGTTTTTT.

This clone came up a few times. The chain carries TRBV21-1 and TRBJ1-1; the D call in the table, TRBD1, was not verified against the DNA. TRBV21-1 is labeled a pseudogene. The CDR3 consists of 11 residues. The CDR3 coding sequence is TGTGCCAGCAGCAAGGGGCGTGGCGCTTTCTTT. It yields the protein CASSKGRGAFF.

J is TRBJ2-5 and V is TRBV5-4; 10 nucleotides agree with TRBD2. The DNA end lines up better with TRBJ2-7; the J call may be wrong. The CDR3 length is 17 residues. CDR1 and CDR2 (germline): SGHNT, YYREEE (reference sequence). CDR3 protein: CASSLGASGGPAYEQYF. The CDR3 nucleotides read TGTGCCAGCAGCTTGGGGGCTAGCGGGGGACCAGCCTACGAGCAGTACTTC.

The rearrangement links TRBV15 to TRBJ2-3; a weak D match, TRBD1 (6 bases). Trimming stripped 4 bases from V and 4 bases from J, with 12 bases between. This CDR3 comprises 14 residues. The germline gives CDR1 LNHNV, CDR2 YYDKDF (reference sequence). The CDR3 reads CATSKAQGPDTQYF. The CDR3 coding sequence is TGTGCCACCAGCAAGGCACAGGGCCCAGATACGCAGTATTTT.

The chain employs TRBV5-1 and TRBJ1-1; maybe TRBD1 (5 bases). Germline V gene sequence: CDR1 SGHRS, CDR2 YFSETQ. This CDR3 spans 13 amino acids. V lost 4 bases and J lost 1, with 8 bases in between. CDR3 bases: TGCGCCAGCAGCGTACAGGAGAACACTGAAGCTTTCTTT. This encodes CASSVQENTEAFF.

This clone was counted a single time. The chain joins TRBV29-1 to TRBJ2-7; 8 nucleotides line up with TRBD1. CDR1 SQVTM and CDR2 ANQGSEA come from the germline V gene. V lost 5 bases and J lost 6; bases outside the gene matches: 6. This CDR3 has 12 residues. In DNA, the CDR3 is TGCAGCGTTCATGGACAGGGTGGCGAGCAGTACTTC. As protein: CSVHGQGGEQYF.

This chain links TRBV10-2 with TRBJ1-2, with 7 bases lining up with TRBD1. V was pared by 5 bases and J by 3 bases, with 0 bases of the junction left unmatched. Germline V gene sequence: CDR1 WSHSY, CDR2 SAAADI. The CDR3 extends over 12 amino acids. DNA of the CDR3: TGCGCCAGCAGTCAGGGGGACTATGGCTACACCTTC. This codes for CASSQGDYGYTF.

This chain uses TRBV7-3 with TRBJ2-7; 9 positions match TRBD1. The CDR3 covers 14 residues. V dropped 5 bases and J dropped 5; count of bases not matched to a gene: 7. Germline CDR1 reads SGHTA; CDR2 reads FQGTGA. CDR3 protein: CASSLGQGIDEQYF. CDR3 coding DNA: TGTGCCAGCAGCCTCGGACAGGGGATCGACGAGCAGTACTTC.

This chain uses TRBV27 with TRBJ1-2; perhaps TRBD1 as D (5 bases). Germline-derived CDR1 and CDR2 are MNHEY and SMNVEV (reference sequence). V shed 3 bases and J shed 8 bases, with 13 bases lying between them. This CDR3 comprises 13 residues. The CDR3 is CASSFRGGEGYTF. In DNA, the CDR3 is TGTGCCAGCAGTTTCCGTGGAGGGGAAGGCTACACCTTC.

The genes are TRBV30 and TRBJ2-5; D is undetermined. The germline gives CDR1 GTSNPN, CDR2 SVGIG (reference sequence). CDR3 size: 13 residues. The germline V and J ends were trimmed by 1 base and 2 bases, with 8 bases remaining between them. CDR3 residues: CAWSDSYQETQYF. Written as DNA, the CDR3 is TGTGCCTGGAGTGATAGCTATCAAGAGACCCAGTACTTC.

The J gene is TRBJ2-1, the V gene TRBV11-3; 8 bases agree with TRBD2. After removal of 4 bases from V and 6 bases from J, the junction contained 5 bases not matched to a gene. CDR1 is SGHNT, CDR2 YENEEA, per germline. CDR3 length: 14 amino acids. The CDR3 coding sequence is TGTGCCAGCAGCTGGGTGGCGGGGGGCAATGAGCAGTTCTTC. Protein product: CASSWVAGGNEQFF.

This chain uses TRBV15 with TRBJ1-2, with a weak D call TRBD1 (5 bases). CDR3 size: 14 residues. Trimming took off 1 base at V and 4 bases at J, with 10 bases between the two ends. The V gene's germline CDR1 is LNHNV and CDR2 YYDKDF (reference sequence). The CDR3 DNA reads TGTGCCACCAGCAGAGCGGCGGGACCCTATGGCTACACCTTC. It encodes CATSRAAGPYGYTF.